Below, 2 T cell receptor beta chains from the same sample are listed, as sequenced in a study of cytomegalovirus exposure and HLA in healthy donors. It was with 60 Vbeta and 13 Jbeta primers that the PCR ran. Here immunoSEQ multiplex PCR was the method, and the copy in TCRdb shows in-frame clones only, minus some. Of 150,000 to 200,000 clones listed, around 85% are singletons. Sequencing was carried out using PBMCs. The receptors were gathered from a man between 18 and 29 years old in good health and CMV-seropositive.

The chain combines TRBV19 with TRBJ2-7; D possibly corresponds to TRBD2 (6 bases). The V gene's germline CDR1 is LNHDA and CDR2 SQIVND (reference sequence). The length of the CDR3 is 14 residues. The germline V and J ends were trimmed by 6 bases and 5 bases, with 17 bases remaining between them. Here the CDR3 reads CASSRGGSSDEQYF. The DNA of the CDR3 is TGTGCCAGTAGCCGTGGGGGGTCTAGCGACGAGCAGTACTTC.

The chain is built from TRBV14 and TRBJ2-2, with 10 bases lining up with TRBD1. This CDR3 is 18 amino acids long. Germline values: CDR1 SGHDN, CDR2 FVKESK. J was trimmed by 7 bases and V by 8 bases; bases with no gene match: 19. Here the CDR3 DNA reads TGTGCCAGCCATCACCTCGGGACAGGGGATTTTCCGCGCGGGGAGCTGTTTTTT. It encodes CASHHLGTGDFPRGELFF. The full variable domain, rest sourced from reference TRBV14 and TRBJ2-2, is EAGVTQFPSHSVIEKGQTVTLRCDPISGHDNLYWYRRVMGKEIKFLLHFVKESKQDESGMPNNRFLAERTGGTYSTLKVQPAELEDSGVYFCASHHLGTGDFPRGELFFGEGSRLTVL.